These T cell receptor beta chains were read from a single sample in a study of T cell changes during pregnancy in multiple sclerosis. TCRdb's copy holds only in-frame clones and misses some; the assay was immunoSEQ multiplex PCR. Found here are tens of thousands of clones, approximately 92% of them singletons; the top ten hold about 0.67%. The source material was CD4+ T cells from peripheral blood mononuclear cells, sampled in the third trimester of pregnancy. These receptors were obtained from a female donor with multiple sclerosis, enrolled in a pregnancy study. Each CDR3 is given with its conserved first and last residue. D genes are given only for firm matches. Size tells how often a clone was seen (once, few, many) or the class of an expanded clone, and some rows leave it out.

clone size: NA
D gene: NA
V gene: TRBV2
J gene: TRBJ2-4
CDR3 DNA: TGTGCCAGCAGTGCCCCCCTAGGTGCAGCCAAAAACATTCAGTACTTC
CDR3 protein: CASSAPLGAAKNIQYF

clone size: NA
D gene: NA
V gene: TRBV11-1
J gene: TRBJ2-7
CDR3 DNA: TGTGCCAGCAGCTTAGACGGGGATAGCTCCTACGAGCAGTACTTC
CDR3 protein: CASSLDGDSSYEQYF

clone size: NA
D gene: TRBD2
V gene: TRBV5-6
J gene: TRBJ2-1
CDR3 DNA: TGTGCCAGCAGCGCCCCGGGACTAGCGGGAGGGAGCTCCTACAATGAGCAGTTCTTC
CDR3 protein: CASSAPGLAGGSSYNEQFF

clone size: NA
D gene: TRBD2
V gene: TRBV30
J gene: TRBJ2-7
CDR3 DNA: TGTGCCTGGAGTTCCGGACTAGCTTTGATGGACGAGCAGTACTTC
CDR3 protein: CAWSSGLALMDEQYF

clone size: NA
D gene: NA
V gene: TRBV4-2
J gene: TRBJ2-3
CDR3 DNA: TGTGCCAGCAGCCAAGCCGGGACTTTTAGTACAGATACGCAGTATTTT
CDR3 protein: CASSQAGTFSTDTQYF

clone size: NA
D gene: NA
V gene: TRBV19
J gene: TRBJ1-4
CDR3 DNA: TGTGCCAGTAGTATAGGAAGCACCGTGGAAAAACTGTTTTTT
CDR3 protein: CASSIGSTVEKLFF

clone size: NA
D gene: NA
V gene: TRBV7-2
J gene: TRBJ2-1
CDR3 DNA: TGTGCCAGCAGATTATATAGCTCCTACAATGAGCAGTTCTTC
CDR3 protein: CASRLYSSYNEQFF

clone size: NA
D gene: NA
V gene: TRBV9
J gene: TRBJ2-3
CDR3 DNA: TGTGCCAGCAGCGTAGCTGTCACAGGGAGCACAGATACGCAGTATTTT
CDR3 protein: CASSVAVTGSTDTQYF

clone size: NA
D gene: NA
V gene: TRBV10-3
J gene: TRBJ1-1
CDR3 DNA: TGTGCCGTCACACGTGGCGGAACTGAAGCTTTCTTT
CDR3 protein: CAVTRGGTEAFF

clone size: NA
D gene: NA
V gene: TRBV7-9
J gene: TRBJ2-3
CDR3 DNA: TGTGCCAGCAGCTTTGGGGCTAGTTTTGGCACAGATACGCAGTATTTT
CDR3 protein: CASSFGASFGTDTQYF

clone size: NA
D gene: NA
V gene: TRBV7-2
J gene: TRBJ2-1
CDR3 DNA: TGTGCCAGCAGCTTCGATCGGACAGTGGGCCGGGGGCAGTTCTTC
CDR3 protein: CASSFDRTVGRGQFF

clone size: NA
D gene: TRBD2
V gene: TRBV28
J gene: TRBJ2-1
CDR3 DNA: TGTGCCAGCAGCCTCCCGAGCGGGAGCGGCCCCTACAATGAGCAGTTCTTC
CDR3 protein: CASSLPSGSGPYNEQFF

clone size: NA
D gene: NA
V gene: TRBV14
J gene: TRBJ2-1
CDR3 DNA: TGTGCCAGCAGCGGCAGGGCCCTTAATACCAAAACCTACAATGAGCAGTTCTTC
CDR3 protein: CASSGRALNTKTYNEQFF

clone size: NA
D gene: NA
V gene: TRBV30
J gene: TRBJ2-7
CDR3 DNA: TGTGCCTGGAGTGTATTAGGCCTCGGGGAGCAGTACTTC
CDR3 protein: CAWSVLGLGEQYF

clone size: NA
D gene: NA
V gene: TRBV1
J gene: TRBJ1-2
CDR3 DNA: TGCACCAGCAGCCAAGAAATATTCCGGGGTACTCGAAACTATGGCTACACCTTC
CDR3 protein: CTSSQEIFRGTRNYGYTF

clone size: NA
D gene: NA
V gene: TRBV5-1
J gene: TRBJ2-2
CDR3 DNA: TGCGCCAGCAGCGTCCCTCGGGTTGGCACCGGGGAGCTGTTTTTT
CDR3 protein: CASSVPRVGTGELFF

clone size: NA
D gene: NA
V gene: TRBV28
J gene: TRBJ1-2
CDR3 DNA: TGTGCCAGCAGTTTATGGTACGGGGGGCAGAGGGGCTACACCTTC
CDR3 protein: CASSLWYGGQRGYTF

clone size: NA
D gene: TRBD1
V gene: TRBV14
J gene: TRBJ1-1
CDR3 DNA: TGTGCCAGCAGCCAAGTCAGGGGGCGGACTGAAGCTTTCTTT
CDR3 protein: CASSQVRGRTEAFF

clone size: NA
D gene: NA
V gene: TRBV7-2
J gene: TRBJ1-3
CDR3 DNA: TGTGCCAGCAGCTTAGAAGCAGGATTCTCTGGAAACACCATATATTTT
CDR3 protein: CASSLEAGFSGNTIYF

clone size: NA
D gene: NA
V gene: TRBV5-1
J gene: TRBJ2-5
CDR3 DNA: TGCGCCAGCAGCTCGACCGGGATCCAGGAGACCCAGTACTTC
CDR3 protein: CASSSTGIQETQYF

clone size: NA
D gene: NA
V gene: TRBV29-1
J gene: TRBJ1-2
CDR3 DNA: TGCAGCGTTGAAACCAGGGGCTGGGGCTACACCTTC
CDR3 protein: CSVETRGWGYTF

clone size: NA
D gene: NA
V gene: TRBV6-1
J gene: TRBJ2-5
CDR3 DNA: TGTGCCAGCAGGGGCTTTTTCGCCCAAGAGACCCAGTACTTC
CDR3 protein: CASRGFFAQETQYF

clone size: once
D gene: TRBD1
V gene: TRBV7-2
J gene: TRBJ1-1
CDR3 DNA: TGTGCCAGCAGCCTAAGGGGGCTAACGAACACTGAAGCTTTCTTT
CDR3 protein: CASSLRGLTNTEAFF

clone size: NA
D gene: TRBD2
V gene: TRBV10-3
J gene: TRBJ2-3
CDR3 DNA: TGTGCCACCTCTGATCAGCGGGAGGGAGATACGCAGTATTTT
CDR3 protein: CATSDQREGDTQYF

clone size: few
D gene: TRBD1
V gene: TRBV5-6
J gene: TRBJ2-7
CDR3 DNA: TGTGCCAGCAGCTTTGGGGACAGGGTATACGAGCAGTACTTC
CDR3 protein: CASSFGDRVYEQYF

clone size: once
D gene: TRBD2
V gene: TRBV30
J gene: TRBJ2-1
CDR3 DNA: TGTGCCTGGAGTGCCGGGACTAGCCCCTTTAATGAGCAGTTCTTC
CDR3 protein: CAWSAGTSPFNEQFF

clone size: NA
D gene: TRBD2
V gene: TRBV7-6
J gene: TRBJ2-1
CDR3 DNA: TGTGCCAGCAGCTTAGCCACCGGGACTAGCGGGAGGATGAATGAGCAGTTCTTC
CDR3 protein: CASSLATGTSGRMNEQFF

clone size: NA
D gene: TRBD2
V gene: TRBV28
J gene: TRBJ2-1
CDR3 DNA: TGTGCCAGCAGTTTATCGCTAGCGGGAGAGAAGGAGCAGTTCTTC
CDR3 protein: CASSLSLAGEKEQFF

clone size: NA
D gene: TRBD2
V gene: TRBV27
J gene: TRBJ2-1
CDR3 DNA: TGTGCCAGCAGTCACAGTAGCGGGCTCTTCGGGAATGAGCAGTTCTTC
CDR3 protein: CASSHSSGLFGNEQFF

clone size: NA
D gene: TRBD2
V gene: TRBV6-5
J gene: TRBJ2-3
CDR3 DNA: TGTGCCAGCAGTCTTAGCGGGAGTGGCACAGATACGCAGTATTTT
CDR3 protein: CASSLSGSGTDTQYF

clone size: NA
D gene: NA
V gene: TRBV2
J gene: TRBJ1-1
CDR3 DNA: TGTGCCAGCACAGAGGCCCCGGGCACTGAAGCTTTCTTT
CDR3 protein: CASTEAPGTEAFF

clone size: once
D gene: TRBD1
V gene: TRBV28
J gene: TRBJ1-5
CDR3 DNA: TGTGCCAGCAGACCGACAGGGTTTCAGCCCCAGCATTTT
CDR3 protein: CASRPTGFQPQHF